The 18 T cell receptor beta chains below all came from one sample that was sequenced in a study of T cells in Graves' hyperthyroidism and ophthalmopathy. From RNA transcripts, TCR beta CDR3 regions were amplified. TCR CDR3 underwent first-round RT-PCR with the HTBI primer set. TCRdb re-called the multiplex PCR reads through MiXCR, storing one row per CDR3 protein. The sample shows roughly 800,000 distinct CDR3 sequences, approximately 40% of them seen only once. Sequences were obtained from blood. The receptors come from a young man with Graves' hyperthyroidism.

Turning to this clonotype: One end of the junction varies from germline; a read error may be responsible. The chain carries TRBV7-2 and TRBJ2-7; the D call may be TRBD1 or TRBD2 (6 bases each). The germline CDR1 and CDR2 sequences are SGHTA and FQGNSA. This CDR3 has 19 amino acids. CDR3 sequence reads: CASSQESGAGNIIPYEQYF. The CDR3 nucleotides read TGCGCCAGCAGCCAAGAGTCGGGGGCAGGGAATATAATCCCCTACGAGCAGTACTTC.

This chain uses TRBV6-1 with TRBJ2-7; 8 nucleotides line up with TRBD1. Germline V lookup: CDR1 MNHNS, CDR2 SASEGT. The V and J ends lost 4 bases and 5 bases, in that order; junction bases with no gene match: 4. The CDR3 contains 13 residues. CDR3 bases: TGTGCCAGCAGTGCGGACAGGGTCGACGAGCAGTACTTC. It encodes CASSADRVDEQYF.

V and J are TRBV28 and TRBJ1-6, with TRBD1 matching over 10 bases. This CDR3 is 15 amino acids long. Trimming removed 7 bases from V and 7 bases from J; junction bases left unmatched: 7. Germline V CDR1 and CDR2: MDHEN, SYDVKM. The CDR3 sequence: CASTTWDRGNSPLHF. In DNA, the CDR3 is TGTGCCAGCACTACATGGGACAGGGGCAATTCACCCCTCCACTTT. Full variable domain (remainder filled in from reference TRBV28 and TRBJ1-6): DVKVTQSSRYLVKRTGEKVFLECVQDMDHENMFWYRQDPGLGLRLIYFSYDVKMKEKGDIPEGYSVSREKKERFSLILESASTNQTSMYLCASTTWDRGNSPLHFGNGTRLTVT.

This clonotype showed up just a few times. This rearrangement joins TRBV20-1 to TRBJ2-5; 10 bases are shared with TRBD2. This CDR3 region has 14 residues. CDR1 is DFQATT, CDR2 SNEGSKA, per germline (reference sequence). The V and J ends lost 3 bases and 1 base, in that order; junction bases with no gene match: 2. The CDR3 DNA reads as TGCAGTGCTAGGTCTAGCGGGGGCCAAGAGACCCAGTACTTC. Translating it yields CSARSSGGQETQYF.

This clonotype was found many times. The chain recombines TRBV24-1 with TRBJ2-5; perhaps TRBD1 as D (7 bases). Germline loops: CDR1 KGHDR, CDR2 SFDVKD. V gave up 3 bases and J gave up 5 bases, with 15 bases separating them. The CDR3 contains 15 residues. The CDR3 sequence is CATSDPQGSGETQYF. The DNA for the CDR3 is TGTGCCACCAGTGATCCACAGGGGAGCGGGGAGACCCAGTACTTC.

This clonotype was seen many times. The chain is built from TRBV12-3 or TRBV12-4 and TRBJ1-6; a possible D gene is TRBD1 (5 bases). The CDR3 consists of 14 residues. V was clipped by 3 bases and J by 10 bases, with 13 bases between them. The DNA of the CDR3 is TGTGCCAGCAGTTTCGTGGGGGAGGAATCACCCCTCCACTTT. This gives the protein CASSFVGEESPLHF.

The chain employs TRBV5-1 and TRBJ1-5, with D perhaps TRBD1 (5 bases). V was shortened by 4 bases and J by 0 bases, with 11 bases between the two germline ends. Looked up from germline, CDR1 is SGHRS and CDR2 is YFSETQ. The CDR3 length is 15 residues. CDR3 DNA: TGCGCCAGCAGCATCGGGACGGATAGCAATCAGCCCCAGCATTTT. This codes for CASSIGTDSNQPQHF.

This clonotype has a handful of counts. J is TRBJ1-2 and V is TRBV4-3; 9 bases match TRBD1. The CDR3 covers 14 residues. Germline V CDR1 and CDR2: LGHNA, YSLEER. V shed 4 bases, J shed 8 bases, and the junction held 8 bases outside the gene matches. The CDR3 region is CASSRSQGARGYTF. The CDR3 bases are TGCGCCAGCAGCCGGTCACAGGGGGCGCGGGGCTACACCTTC.

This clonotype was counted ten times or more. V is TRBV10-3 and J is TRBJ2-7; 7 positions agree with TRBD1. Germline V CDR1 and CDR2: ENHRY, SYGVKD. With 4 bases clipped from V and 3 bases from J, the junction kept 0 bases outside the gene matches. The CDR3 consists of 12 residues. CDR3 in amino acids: CAISGDSYEQYF. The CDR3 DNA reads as TGTGCCATCAGTGGGGACAGCTACGAGCAGTACTTC.

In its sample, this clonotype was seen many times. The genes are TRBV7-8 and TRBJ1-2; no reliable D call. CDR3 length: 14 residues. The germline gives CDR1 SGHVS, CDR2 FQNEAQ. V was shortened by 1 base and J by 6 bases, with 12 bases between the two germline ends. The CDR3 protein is CASSLVPGLDGYTF. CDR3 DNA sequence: TGTGCCAGCAGCTTAGTTCCCGGATTAGATGGCTACACCTTC.

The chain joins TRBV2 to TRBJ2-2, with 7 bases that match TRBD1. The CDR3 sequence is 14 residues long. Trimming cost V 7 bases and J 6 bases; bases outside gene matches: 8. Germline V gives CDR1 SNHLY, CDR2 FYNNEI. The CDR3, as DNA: TGTGCCAGCAAAGAACAGGGGACGGCCGGGGAGCTGTTTTTT. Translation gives CASKEQGTAGELFF.

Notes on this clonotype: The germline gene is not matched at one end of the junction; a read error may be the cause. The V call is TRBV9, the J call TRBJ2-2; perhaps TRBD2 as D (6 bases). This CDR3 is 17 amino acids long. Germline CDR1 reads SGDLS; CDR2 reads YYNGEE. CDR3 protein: CASSQDWAGIGTGELFF. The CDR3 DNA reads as TGCGCCAGCAGCCAAGATTGGGCGGGGATAGGGACCGGGGAGCTGTTTTTT. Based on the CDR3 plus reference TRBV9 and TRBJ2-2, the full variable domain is DSGVTQTPKHLITATGQRVTLRCSPRSGDLSVYWYQQSLDQGLQFLIQYYNGEERAKGNILERFSAQQFPDLHSELNLSSLELGDSALYFCASSQDWAGIGTGELFFGEGSRLTVL.

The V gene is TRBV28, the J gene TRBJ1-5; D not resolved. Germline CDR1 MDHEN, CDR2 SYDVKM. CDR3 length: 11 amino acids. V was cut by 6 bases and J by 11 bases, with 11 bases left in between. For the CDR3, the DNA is TGTGCCAGCAGCCTCGGTTGGGCCCAGCATTTT. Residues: CASSLGWAQHF.

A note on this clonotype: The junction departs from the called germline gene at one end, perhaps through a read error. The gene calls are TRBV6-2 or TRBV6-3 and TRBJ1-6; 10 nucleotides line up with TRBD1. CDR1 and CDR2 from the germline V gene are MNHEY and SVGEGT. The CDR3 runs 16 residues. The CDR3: CASSHTWGQGSSPLHF. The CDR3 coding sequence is TGCGCCAGCAGCCATACCTGGGGACAGGGGAGTTCACCCCTCCACTTT.

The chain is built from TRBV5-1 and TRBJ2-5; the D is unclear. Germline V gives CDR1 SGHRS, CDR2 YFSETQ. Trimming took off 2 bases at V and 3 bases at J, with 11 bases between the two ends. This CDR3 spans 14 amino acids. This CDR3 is CASSFRTHEETQYF. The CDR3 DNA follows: TGCGCCAGCAGCTTCAGGACCCACGAAGAGACCCAGTACTTC.

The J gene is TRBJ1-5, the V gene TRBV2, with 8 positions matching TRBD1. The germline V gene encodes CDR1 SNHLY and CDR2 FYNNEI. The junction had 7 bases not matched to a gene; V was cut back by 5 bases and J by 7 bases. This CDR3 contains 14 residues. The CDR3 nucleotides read TGTGCCAGCAGTCCTCGACAGGGGAAGCAGCCCCAGCATTTT. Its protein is CASSPRQGKQPQHF.

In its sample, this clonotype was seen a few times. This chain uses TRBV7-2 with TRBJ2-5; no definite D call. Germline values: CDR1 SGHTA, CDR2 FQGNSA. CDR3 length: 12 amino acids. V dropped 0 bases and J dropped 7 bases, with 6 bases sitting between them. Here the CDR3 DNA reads TGTGCCAGCAGCTTAGCAGGAGTGACCCAGTACTTC. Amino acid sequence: CASSLAGVTQYF. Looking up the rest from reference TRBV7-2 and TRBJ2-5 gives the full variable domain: GAGVSQSPSNKVTEKGKDVELRCDPISGHTALYWYRQSLGQGLEFLIYFQGNSAPDKSGLPSDRFSAERTGGSVSTLTIQRTQQEDSAVYLCASSLAGVTQYFGPGTRLLVL.

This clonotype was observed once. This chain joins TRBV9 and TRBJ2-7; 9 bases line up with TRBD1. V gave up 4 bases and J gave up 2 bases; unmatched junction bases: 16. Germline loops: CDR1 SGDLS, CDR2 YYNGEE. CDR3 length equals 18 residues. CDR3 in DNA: TGTGCCAGCAGCCCGGGGACAGGGTGGGCTAGCGGAACCTACGAGCAGTACTTC. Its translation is CASSPGTGWASGTYEQYF. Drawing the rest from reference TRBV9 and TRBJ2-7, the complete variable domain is DSGVTQTPKHLITATGQRVTLRCSPRSGDLSVYWYQQSLDQGLQFLIQYYNGEERAKGNILERFSAQQFPDLHSELNLSSLELGDSALYFCASSPGTGWASGTYEQYFGPGTRLTVT.